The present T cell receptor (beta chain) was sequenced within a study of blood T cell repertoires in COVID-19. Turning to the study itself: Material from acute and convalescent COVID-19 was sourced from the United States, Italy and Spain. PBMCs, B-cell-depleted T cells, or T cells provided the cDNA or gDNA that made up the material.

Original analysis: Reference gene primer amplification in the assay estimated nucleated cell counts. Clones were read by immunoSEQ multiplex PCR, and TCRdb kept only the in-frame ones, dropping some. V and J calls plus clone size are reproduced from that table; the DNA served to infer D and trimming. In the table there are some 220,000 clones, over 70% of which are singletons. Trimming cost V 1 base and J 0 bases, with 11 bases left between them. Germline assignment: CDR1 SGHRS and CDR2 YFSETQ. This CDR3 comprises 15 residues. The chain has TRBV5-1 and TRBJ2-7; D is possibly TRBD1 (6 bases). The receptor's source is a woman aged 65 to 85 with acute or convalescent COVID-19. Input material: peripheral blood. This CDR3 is CASSLFPTGSYEQYF. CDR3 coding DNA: TGCGCCAGCAGCTTGTTCCCGACAGGCTCCTACGAGCAGTACTTC.